This TCR beta chain appears in the sequencing data of a study of blood T cell repertoires in COVID-19. Study at large: COVID-19 samples from acute and convalescent phases originated in the United States, Italy and Spain. The cDNA or gDNA used as material had been derived from T cells, B-cell-depleted T cells, or PBMCs.

The germline CDR1 and CDR2 sequences are LGHNA and YSLEER. V lost 0 bases and J 1 base, leaving 12 bases between the germline ends. The CDR3 sequence is 16 residues long. As processed by the authors: By means of reference gene primer amplification, nucleated cell counts were estimated. Profiling relied on immunoSEQ multiplex PCR, and the TCRdb table lists in-frame clones only, not all of them. From that table come the V and J calls and clone size; the DNA was used to work out D and trimming. The table includes around 81,000 clones, around 90% detected once. The J gene is TRBJ1-2, the V gene TRBV4-3; D gene ambiguous. This TCR came from a man between 65 and 85 years old with acute or convalescent COVID-19. Source material: peripheral blood. As DNA, the CDR3 is TGCGCCAGCAGCCAAGAGTACGTCAGTAATAACTATGGCTACACCTTC. Its translation: CASSQEYVSNNYGYTF.